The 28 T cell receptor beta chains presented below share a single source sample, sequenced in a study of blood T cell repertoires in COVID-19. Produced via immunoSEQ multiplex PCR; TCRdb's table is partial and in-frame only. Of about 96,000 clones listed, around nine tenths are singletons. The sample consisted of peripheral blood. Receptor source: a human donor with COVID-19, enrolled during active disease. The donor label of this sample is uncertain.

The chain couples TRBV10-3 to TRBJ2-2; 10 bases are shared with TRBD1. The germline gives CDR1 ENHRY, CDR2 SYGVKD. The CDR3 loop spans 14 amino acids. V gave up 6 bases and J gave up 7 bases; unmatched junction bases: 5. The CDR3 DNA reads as TGTGCCATCAGCAGGACAGGGGGAGACGGGGAGCTGTTTTTT. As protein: CAISRTGGDGELFF.

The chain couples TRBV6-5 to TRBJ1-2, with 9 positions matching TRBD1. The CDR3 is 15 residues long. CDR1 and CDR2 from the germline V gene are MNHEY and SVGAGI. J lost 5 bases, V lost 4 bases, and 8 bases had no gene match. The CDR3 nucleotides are TGTGCCAGCAGTTCCGGGACAGGGTATGATTATGGCTACACCTTC. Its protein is CASSSGTGYDYGYTF.

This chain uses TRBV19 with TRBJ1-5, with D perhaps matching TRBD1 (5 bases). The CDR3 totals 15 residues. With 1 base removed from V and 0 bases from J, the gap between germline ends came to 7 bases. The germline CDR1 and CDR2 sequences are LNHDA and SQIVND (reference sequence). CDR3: CASSIGRVSNQPQHF. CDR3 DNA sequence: TGTGCCAGTAGTATAGGCAGGGTTAGCAATCAGCCCCAGCATTTT.

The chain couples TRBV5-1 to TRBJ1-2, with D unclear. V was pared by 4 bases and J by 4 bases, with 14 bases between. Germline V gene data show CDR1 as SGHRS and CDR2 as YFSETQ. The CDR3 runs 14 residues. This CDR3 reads CASSLLQDSYGYTF. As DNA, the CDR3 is TGCGCCAGCAGCCTTCTCCAGGACTCCTATGGCTACACCTTC.

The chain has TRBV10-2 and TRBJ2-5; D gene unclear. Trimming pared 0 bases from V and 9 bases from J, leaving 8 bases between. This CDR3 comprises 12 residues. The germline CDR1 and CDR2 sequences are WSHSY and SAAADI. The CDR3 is CASSESLASQYF. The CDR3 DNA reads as TGCGCCAGCAGTGAGTCATTGGCATCCCAGTACTTC.

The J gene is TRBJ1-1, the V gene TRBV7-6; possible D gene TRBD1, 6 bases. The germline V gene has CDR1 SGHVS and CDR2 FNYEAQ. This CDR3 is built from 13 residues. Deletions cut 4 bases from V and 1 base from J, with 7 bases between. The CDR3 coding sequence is TGTGCCAGCAGCTCACAGGGGAACACTGAAGCTTTCTTT. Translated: CASSSQGNTEAFF. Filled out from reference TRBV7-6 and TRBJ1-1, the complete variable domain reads GAGVSQSPRYKVTKRGQDVALRCDPISGHVSLYWYRQALGQGPEFLTYFNYEAQQDKSGLPNDRFSAERPEGSISTLTIQRTEQRDSAMYRCASSSQGNTEAFFGQGTRLTVV.

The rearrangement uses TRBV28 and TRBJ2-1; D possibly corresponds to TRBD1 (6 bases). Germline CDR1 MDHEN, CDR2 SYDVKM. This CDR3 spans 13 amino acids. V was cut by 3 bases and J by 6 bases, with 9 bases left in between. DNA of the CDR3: TGTGCCAGCAGTTTGACAGGAGGCAATGAGCAGTTCTTC. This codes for CASSLTGGNEQFF.

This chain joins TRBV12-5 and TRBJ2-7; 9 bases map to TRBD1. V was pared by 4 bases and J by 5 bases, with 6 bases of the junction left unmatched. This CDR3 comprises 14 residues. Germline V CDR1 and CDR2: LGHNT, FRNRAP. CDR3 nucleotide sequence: TGTGCTAGTGGTTGGGGGACAGGGTTGAACGAGCAGTACTTC. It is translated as CASGWGTGLNEQYF.

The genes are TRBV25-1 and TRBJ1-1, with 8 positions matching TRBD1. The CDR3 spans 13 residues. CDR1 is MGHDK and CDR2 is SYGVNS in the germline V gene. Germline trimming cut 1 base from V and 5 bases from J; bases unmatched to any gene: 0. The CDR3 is CASSEWDRTEAFF. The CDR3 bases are TGTGCCAGCAGTGAATGGGACAGGACTGAAGCTTTCTTT.

CDR3 sequence (DNA): TGTGCCAGCAGGGAGACAGGAAACACCGGGGAGCTGTTTTTT. Its protein is CASRETGNTGELFF. The chain couples TRBV6-5 to TRBJ2-2; tentatively, D is TRBD1 (6 bases). The CDR3 is 14 amino acids. From germline, CDR1 is MNHEY and CDR2 SVGAGI. V was cut by 6 bases and J by 2 bases, with 10 bases left in between.

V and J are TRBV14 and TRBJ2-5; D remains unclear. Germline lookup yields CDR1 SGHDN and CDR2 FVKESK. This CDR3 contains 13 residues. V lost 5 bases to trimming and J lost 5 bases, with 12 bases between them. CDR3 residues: CASSNTLRETQYF. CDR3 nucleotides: TGTGCCAGCAGCAATACCCTTCGGGAGACCCAGTACTTC.

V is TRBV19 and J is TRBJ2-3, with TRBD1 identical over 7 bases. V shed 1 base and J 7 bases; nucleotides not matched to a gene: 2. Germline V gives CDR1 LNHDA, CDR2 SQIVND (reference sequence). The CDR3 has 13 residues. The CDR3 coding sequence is TGTGCCAGTAGTATAGGGGACAGATATACGCAGTATTTT. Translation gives CASSIGDRYTQYF.

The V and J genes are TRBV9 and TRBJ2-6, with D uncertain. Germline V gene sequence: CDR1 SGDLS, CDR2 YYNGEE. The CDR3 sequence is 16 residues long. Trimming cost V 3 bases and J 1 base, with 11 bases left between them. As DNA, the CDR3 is TGTGCCAGCAGCGGCCCTTACAGATCTGGGGCCAACGTCCTGACTTTC. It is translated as CASSGPYRSGANVLTF.

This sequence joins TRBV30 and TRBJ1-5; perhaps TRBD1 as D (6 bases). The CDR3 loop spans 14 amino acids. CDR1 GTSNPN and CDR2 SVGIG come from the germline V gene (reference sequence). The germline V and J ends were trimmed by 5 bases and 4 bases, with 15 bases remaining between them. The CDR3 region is CAWGWGHPNQPQHF. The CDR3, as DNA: TGTGCCTGGGGTTGGGGGCACCCTAATCAGCCCCAGCATTTT.

The CDR3 nucleotides are TGCAGTGCTAGTGATTCGGGGACAGGTTACTCCTACGAGCAGTACTTC. Translating it yields CSASDSGTGYSYEQYF. The chain links TRBV20-1 to TRBJ2-7; 8 nucleotides line up with TRBD1. The CDR3 is 16 amino acids. V lost 3 bases and J lost 0; bases outside the gene matches: 10. CDR1 and CDR2 from the germline V gene are DFQATT and SNEGSKA (reference sequence).

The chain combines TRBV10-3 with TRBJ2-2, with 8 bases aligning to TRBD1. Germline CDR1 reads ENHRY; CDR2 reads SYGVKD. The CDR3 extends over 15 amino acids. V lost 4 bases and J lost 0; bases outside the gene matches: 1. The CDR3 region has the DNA TGTGCCATCAGTGGACAGGGGACGAACACCGGGGAGCTGTTTTTT. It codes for CAISGQGTNTGELFF.

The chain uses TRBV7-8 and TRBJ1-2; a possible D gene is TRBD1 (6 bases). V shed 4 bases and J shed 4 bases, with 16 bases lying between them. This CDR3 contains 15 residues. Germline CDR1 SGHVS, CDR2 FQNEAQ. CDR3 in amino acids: CASSSPGTKSYGYTF. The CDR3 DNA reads TGTGCCAGCAGCTCACCCGGGACAAAGAGCTATGGCTACACCTTC.

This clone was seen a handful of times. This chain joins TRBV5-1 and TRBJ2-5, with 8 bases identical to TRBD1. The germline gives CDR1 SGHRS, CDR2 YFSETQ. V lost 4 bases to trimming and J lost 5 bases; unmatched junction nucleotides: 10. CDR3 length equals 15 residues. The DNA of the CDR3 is TGCGCCAGCAGCACCCGGACAGGGACGAAGGAGACCCAGTACTTC. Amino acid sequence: CASSTRTGTKETQYF.

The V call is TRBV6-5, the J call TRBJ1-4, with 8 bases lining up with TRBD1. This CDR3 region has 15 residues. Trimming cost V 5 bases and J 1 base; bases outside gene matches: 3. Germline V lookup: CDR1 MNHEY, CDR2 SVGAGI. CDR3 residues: CASSRTGQTNEKLFF. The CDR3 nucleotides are TGTGCCAGCAGTAGGACAGGGCAAACTAATGAAAAACTGTTTTTT.

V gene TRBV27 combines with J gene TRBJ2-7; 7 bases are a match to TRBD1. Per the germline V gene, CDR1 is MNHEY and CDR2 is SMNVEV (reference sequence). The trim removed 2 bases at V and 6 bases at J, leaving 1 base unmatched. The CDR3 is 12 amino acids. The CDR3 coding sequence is TGTGCCAGCAGTTTAGACAGGGCCGAGCAGTACTTC. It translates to CASSLDRAEQYF.

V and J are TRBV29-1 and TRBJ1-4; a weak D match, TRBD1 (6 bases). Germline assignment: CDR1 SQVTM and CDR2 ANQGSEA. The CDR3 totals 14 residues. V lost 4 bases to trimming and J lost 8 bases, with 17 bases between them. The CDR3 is CSVAVHGGAEKLFF. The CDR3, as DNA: TGCAGCGTTGCCGTTCACGGGGGGGCGGAAAAACTGTTTTTT. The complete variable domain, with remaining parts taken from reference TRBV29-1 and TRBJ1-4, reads SAVISQKPSRDICQRGTSLTIQCQVDSQVTMMFWYRQQPGQSLTLIATANQGSEATYESGFVIDKFPISRPNLTFSTLTVSNMSPEDSSIYLCSVAVHGGAEKLFFGSGTQLSVL.

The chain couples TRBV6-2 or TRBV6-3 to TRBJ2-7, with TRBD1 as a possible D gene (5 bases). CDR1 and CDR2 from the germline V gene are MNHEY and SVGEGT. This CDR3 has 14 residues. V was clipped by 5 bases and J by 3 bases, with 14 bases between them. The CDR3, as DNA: TGTGCCAGCAGTGGACAACCAAGAGGCTACGAGCAGTACTTC. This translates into CASSGQPRGYEQYF.

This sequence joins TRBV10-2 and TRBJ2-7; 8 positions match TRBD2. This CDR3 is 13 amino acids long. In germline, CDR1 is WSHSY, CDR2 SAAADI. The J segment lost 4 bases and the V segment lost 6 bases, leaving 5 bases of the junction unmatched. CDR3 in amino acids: CASSRLAGYEQYF. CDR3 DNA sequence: TGCGCCAGCAGCAGGCTAGCGGGTTACGAGCAGTACTTC.

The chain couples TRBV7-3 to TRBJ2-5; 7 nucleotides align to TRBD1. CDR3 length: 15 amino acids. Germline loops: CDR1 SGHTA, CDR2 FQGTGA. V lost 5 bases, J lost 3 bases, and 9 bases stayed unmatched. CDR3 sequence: CASSPQGLGEETQYF. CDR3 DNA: TGTGCCAGCAGCCCACAGGGGTTGGGTGAAGAGACCCAGTACTTC.

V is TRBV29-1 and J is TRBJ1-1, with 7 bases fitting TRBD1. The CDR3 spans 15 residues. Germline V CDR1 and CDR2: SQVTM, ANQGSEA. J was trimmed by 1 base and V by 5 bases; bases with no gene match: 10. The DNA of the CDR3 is TGCAGCGTTTTCCTTTCCGGGACAGAGAACACTGAAGCTTTCTTT. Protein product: CSVFLSGTENTEAFF.

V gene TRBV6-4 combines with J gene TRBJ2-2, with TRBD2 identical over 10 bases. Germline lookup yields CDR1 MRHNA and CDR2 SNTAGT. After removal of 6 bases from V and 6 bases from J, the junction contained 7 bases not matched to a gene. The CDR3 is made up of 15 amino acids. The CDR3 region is CASSSAGGPAGELFF. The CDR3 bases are TGTGCCAGCAGCTCAGCGGGAGGGCCGGCCGGGGAGCTGTTTTTT.

CDR3 DNA: TGTGCCAGCAGCCTGACAGGGCCCTCCGCTGAAGCTTTCTTT. Translating it yields CASSLTGPSAEAFF. The V call is TRBV3-1 (or the pseudogene TRBV3-2), the J call TRBJ1-1; 7 positions agree with TRBD1. This CDR3 has 14 residues. Germline loops: CDR1 LGHDT, CDR2 YNNKEL (reference sequence). Trimming took 4 bases from V and 6 from J; bases not matched to a gene: 8.

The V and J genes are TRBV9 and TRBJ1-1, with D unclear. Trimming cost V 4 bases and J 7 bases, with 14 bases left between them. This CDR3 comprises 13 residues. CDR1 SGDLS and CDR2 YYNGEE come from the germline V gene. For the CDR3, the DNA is TGTGCCAGCAGCCTCGGGGATCGGAGTGAAGCTTTCTTT. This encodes CASSLGDRSEAFF.